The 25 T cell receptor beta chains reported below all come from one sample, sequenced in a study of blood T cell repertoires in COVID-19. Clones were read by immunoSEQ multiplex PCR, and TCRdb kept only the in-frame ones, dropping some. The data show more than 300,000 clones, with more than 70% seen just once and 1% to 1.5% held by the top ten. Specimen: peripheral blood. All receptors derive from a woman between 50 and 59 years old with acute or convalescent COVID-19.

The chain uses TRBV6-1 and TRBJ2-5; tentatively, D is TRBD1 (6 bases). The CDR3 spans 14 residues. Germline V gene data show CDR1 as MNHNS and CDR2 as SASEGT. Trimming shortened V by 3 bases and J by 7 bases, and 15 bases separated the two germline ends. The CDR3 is CASSERDRTATQYF. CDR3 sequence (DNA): TGTGCCAGCAGTGAGCGAGACAGGACGGCGACCCAGTACTTC.

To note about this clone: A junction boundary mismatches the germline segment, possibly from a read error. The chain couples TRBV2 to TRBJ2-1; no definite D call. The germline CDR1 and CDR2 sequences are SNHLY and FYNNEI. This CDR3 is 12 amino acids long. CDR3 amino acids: CASTELHNEQFF. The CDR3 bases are TGTGCCAGCACTGAACTACACAATGAGCAGTTCTTC.

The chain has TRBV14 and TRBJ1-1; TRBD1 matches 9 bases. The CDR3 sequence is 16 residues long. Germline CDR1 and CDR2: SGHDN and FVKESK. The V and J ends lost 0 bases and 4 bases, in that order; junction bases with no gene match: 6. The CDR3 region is CASSQDFGQGSTEAFF. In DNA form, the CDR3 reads TGTGCCAGCAGCCAAGATTTCGGACAGGGGAGCACTGAAGCTTTCTTT.

The CDR3 sequence is CAWSAIRGPYTEAFF. Written as DNA, the CDR3 is TGTGCCTGGAGTGCCATCAGGGGGCCGTACACTGAAGCTTTCTTT. The V and J genes are TRBV30 and TRBJ1-1; 8 bases are a match to TRBD1. This CDR3 region has 15 residues. With 1 base clipped from V and 3 bases from J, the junction kept 7 bases outside the gene matches. From germline, CDR1 is GTSNPN and CDR2 SVGIG (reference sequence).

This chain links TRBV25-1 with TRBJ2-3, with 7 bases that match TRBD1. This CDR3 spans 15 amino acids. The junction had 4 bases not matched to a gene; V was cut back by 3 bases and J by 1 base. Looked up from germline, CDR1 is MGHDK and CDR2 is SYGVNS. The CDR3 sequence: CASSETTGRTDTQYF. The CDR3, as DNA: TGTGCCAGCAGTGAGACGACAGGGCGCACAGATACGCAGTATTTT.

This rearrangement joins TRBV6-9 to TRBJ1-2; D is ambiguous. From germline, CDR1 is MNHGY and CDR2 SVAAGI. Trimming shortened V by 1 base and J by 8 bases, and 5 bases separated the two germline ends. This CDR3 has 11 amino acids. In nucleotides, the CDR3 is TGTGCCAGCAGTTATTGGAGGGGCTACACCTTC. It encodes CASSYWRGYTF.

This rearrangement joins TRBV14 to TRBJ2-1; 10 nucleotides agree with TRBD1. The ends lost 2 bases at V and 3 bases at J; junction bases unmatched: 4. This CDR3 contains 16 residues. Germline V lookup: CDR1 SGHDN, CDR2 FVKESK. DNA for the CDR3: TGTGCCAGCAGCCAAAGACAGGGGGCAATCTACAATGAGCAGTTCTTC. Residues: CASSQRQGAIYNEQFF.

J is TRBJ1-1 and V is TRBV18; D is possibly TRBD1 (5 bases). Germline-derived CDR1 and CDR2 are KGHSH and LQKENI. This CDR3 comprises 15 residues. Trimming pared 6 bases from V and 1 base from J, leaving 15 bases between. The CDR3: CASSPAGHGNTEAFF. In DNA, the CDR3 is TGTGCCAGCTCGCCGGCCGGACATGGGAACACTGAAGCTTTCTTT.

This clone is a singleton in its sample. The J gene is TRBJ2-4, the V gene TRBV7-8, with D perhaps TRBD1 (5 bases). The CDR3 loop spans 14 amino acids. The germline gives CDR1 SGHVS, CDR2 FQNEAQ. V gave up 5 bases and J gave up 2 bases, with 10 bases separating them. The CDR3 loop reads CASSQDSSKNIQYF. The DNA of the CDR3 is TGTGCCAGCAGCCAAGACAGCTCCAAAAACATTCAGTACTTC.

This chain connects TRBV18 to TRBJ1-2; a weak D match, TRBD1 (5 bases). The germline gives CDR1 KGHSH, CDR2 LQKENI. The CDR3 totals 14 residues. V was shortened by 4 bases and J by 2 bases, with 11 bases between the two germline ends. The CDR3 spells CASSQAGQNYGYTF. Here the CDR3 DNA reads TGTGCCAGCTCACAAGCCGGACAAAACTATGGCTACACCTTC.

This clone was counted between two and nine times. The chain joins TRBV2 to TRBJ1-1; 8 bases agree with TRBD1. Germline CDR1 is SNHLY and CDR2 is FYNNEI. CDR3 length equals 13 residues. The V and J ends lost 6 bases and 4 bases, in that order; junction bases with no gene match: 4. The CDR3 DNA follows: TGTGCCAGCAGACGGACAGGGAGCACTGAAGCTTTCTTT. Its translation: CASRRTGSTEAFF.

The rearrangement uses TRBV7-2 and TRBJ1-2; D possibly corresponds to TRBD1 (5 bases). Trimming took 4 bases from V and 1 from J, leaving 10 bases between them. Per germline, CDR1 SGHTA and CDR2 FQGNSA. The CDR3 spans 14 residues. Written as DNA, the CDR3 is TGTGCCAGCAGCTCCGACAGCCTTAACTATGGCTACACCTTC. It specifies CASSSDSLNYGYTF.

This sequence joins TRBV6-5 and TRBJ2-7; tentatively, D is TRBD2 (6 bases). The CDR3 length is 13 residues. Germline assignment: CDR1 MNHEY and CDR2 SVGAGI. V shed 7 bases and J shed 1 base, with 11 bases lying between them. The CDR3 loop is CASIRRGSYEQYV. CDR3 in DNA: TGTGCCAGCATCAGACGGGGGTCCTACGAGCAGTACGTC.

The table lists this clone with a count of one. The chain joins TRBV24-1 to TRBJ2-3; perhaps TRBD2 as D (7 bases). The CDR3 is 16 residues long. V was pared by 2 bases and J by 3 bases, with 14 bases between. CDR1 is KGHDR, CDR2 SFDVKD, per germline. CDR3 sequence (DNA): TGTGCCACCAGTGATTCGGGGGGCGTATCGACAGATACGCAGTATTTT. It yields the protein CATSDSGGVSTDTQYF.

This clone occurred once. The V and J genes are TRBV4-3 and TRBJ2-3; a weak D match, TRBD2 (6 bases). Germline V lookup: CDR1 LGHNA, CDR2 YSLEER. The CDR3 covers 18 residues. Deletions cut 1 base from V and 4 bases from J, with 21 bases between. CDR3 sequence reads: CASSQGRESSPTADTQYF. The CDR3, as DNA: TGCGCCAGCAGCCAAGGTCGGGAGTCATCCCCGACTGCAGATACGCAGTATTTT.

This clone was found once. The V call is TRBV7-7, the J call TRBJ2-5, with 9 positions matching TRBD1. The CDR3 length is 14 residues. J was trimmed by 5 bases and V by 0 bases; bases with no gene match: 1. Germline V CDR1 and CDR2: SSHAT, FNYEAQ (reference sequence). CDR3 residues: CASSLAGQGETQYF. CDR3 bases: TGTGCCAGCAGCTTAGCGGGACAGGGTGAGACCCAGTACTTC.

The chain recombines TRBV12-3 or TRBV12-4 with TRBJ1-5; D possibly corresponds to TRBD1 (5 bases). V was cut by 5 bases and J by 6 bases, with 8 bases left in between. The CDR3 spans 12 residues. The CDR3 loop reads CASSLGGQPQHF. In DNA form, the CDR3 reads TGTGCCAGCAGTCTGGGGGGTCAGCCCCAGCATTTT.

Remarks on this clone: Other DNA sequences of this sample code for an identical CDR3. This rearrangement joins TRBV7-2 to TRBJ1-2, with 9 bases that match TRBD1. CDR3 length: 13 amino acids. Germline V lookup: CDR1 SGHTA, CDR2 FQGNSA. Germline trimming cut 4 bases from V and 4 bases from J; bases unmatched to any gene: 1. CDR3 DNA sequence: TGTGCCAGCAGCTCGGGACAGGGCTATGGCTACACCTTC. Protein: CASSSGQGYGYTF.

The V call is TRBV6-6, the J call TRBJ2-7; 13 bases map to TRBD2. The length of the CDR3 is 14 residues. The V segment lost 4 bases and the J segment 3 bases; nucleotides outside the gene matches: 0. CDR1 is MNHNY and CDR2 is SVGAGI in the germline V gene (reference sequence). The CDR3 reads CASSWTSGSYEQYF. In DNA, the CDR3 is TGTGCCAGCAGTTGGACTAGCGGGAGCTACGAGCAGTACTTC.

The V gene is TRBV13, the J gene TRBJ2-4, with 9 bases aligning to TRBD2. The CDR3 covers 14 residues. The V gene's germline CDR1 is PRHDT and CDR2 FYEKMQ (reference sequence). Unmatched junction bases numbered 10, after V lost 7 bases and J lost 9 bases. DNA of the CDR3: TGTGCCAGCACCGATATGCGGCGGGAGGGCATTCAGTACTTC. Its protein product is CASTDMRREGIQYF.

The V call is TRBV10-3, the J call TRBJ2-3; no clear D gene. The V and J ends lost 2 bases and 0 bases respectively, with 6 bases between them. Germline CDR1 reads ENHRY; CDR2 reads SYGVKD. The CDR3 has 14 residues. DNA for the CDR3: TGTGCCATCAGTGAGGCCCTAAGCACAGATACGCAGTATTTT. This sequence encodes CAISEALSTDTQYF.

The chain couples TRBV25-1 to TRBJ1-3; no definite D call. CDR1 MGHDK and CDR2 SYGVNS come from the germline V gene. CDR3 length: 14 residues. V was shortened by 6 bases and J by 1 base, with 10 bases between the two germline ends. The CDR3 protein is CASRRSSSGNTIYF. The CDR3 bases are TGTGCCAGCAGGCGGTCCTCTTCTGGAAACACCATATATTTT.

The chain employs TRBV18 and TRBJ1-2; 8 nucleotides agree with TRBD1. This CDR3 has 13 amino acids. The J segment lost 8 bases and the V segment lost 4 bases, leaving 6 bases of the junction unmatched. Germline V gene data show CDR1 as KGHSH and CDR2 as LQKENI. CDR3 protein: CASSHARTGGYTF. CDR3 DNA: TGTGCCAGCTCACACGCCCGGACAGGGGGCTACACCTTC.

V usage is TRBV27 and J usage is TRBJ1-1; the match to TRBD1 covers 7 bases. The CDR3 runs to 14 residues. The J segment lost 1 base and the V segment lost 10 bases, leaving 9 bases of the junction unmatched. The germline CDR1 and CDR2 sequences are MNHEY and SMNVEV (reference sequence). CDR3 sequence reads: CATYRGSENTEAFF. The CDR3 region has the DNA TGTGCCACCTACAGGGGATCGGAGAACACTGAAGCTTTCTTT.

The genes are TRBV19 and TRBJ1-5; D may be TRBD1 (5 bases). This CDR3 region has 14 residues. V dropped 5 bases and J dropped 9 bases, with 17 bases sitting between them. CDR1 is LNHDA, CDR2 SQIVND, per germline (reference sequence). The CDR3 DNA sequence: TGTGCCAGTAGTCCTCAGGGTTGGGGTCTGCCCCAGCATTTT. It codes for CASSPQGWGLPQHF.